This TCR beta chain was sequenced during a study of T cells in Graves' hyperthyroidism and ophthalmopathy. Whole-study context: Peripheral blood specimens were obtained at initial diagnosis, prior to any treatment.

Notes on the study in general: Blood shared most expanded thyroid clonotypes above 0.001. In simple terms, a model built on 13 V-J features told ophthalmopathy apart from stable hyperthyroidism.

CDR1 MNHNS and CDR2 SASEGT come from the germline V gene. The length of the CDR3 is 14 residues. With V trimmed by 6 bases and J by 8 bases, 12 bases remained unmatched. Exclusion of patients followed from uncontrolled infection, other autoimmune disease, pregnancy or lactation. This clonotype has only a few counts. Its matching antigen is unknown. From RNA transcripts, TCR beta CDR3 regions were amplified. TCR CDR3 regions were first amplified by RT-PCR with HTBI primers. TCRdb analysed the multiplex PCR reads with MiXCR anew, one entry per CDR3 protein. The data contain about 600,000 distinct CDR3 sequences, about 14% of them singletons.

The TCR originated in a woman aged 45-59 years with Graves' ophthalmopathy. The chain carries TRBV6-1 and TRBJ2-5; 7 nucleotides agree with TRBD2. The sample comprised blood. DNA for the CDR3: TGTGCCAGCAGGTCCGGGACTACCTTTAACACCCAGTACTTC. The encoded protein is CASRSGTTFNTQYF.